These 23 T cell receptor beta chains were sequenced from one sample in a study of cytomegalovirus exposure and HLA in healthy donors. Use of 60 Vbeta and 13 Jbeta primers characterized the PCR. Some clones are missing from TCRdb's copy, which holds only in-frame ones; the method was immunoSEQ multiplex PCR. The sample lists around 90,000 clones; roughly three quarters were seen once. The specimen sequenced was PBMCs. The receptors come from a man between 25 and 39 years old in good health and CMV-seronegative.

The V and J genes are TRBV2 and TRBJ1-1; D remains unclear. The length of the CDR3 is 12 residues. Germline lookup yields CDR1 SNHLY and CDR2 FYNNEI. V lost 2 bases, J lost 11 bases, and 12 bases lay in between. CDR3 sequence reads: CASSEQARGAFF. For the CDR3, the DNA is TGTGCCAGCAGTGAACAGGCCCGAGGGGCTTTCTTT.

The chain links TRBV9 to TRBJ1-5; 9 positions match TRBD1. V shed 2 bases and J 1 base; nucleotides not matched to a gene: 1. Germline V gene data show CDR1 as SGDLS and CDR2 as YYNGEE. The CDR3 sequence is 15 residues long. The CDR3 region has the DNA TGTGCCAGCAGCGTGACAGGGGGAAGCAATCAGCCCCAGCATTTT. As protein: CASSVTGGSNQPQHF.

The chain carries TRBV5-4 and TRBJ1-3; D call uncertain. Germline V CDR1 and CDR2: SGHNT, YYREEE (reference sequence). This CDR3 has 15 residues. V lost 0 bases to trimming and J lost 0 bases, with 7 bases between them. The CDR3 nucleotides are TGTGCCAGCAGCTTGGACCGGTTCTCTGGAAACACCATATATTTT. Translation gives CASSLDRFSGNTIYF.

This clone was counted only a few times. The J gene is TRBJ1-1, the V gene TRBV11-2, with D possibly being TRBD1 (5 bases). Per germline, CDR1 SGHAT and CDR2 FQNNGV. The CDR3 runs to 16 residues. V was pared by 0 bases and J by 4 bases, with 15 bases between. The CDR3 nucleotides read TGTGCCAGCAGCTTAGAAGGACGGGGGAGGTTCACTGAAGCTTTCTTT. As protein: CASSLEGRGRFTEAFF. Complete variable domain (other parts from reference TRBV11-2 and TRBJ1-1): EAGVAQSPRYKIIEKRQSVAFWCNPISGHATLYWYQQILGQGPKLLIQFQNNGVVDDSQLPKDRFSAERLKGVDSTLKIQPAKLEDSAVYLCASSLEGRGRFTEAFFGQGTRLTVV.

This chain links TRBV29-1 with TRBJ1-2, with D tentatively TRBD1 (5 bases). Germline V gene data show CDR1 as SQVTM and CDR2 as ANQGSEA. Trimming removed 4 bases from V and 7 bases from J, with 10 bases in between. This CDR3 has 11 residues. CDR3 nucleotide sequence: TGCAGCGTTGGCAGGGTTGGTGGCTACACCTTC. The encoded protein is CSVGRVGGYTF.

The chain has TRBV9 and TRBJ1-2; no clear D gene. Trimming removed 4 bases at V and 0 bases at J, with 13 bases between. The CDR3 runs 15 residues. From germline, CDR1 is SGDLS and CDR2 YYNGEE. The CDR3: CASSLTEVTNYGYTF. In DNA form, the CDR3 reads TGTGCCAGCAGCCTAACCGAGGTAACTAACTATGGCTACACCTTC.

The CDR3 region has the DNA TGTGCCAGCAGCTTAAGACAGGGCATGAACACTGAAGCTTTCTTT. It encodes CASSLRQGMNTEAFF. This chain connects TRBV7-8 to TRBJ1-1; 7 positions match TRBD1. V was pared by 2 bases and J by 0 bases, with 3 bases of the junction left unmatched. The length of the CDR3 is 15 residues. Germline V gives CDR1 SGHVS, CDR2 FQNEAQ.

The chain recombines TRBV6-5 with TRBJ2-3, with 7 bases identical to TRBD1. Germline V gives CDR1 MNHEY, CDR2 SVGAGI. The length of the CDR3 is 14 residues. V lost 6 bases, J lost 0 bases, and 3 bases stayed unmatched. CDR3 DNA: TGTGCCAGCAGCCCGACAGGGAGCACAGATACGCAGTATTTT. It is translated as CASSPTGSTDTQYF.

The chain uses TRBV7-3 and TRBJ2-3, with 12 bases lining up with TRBD1. Germline CDR1 and CDR2: SGHTA and FQGTGA. The CDR3 spans 15 residues. J was trimmed by 6 bases and V by 4 bases; bases with no gene match: 5. CDR3 nucleotides: TGTGCCAGCAGCTCACCGGGACAGGGGGCCGATACGCAGTATTTT. As protein: CASSSPGQGADTQYF. The full variable domain, rest sourced from reference TRBV7-3 and TRBJ2-3, is GAGVSQTPSNKVTEKGKYVELRCDPISGHTALYWYRQSLGQGPEFLIYFQGTGAADDSGLPNDRFFAVRPEGSVSTLKIQRTERGDSAVYLCASSSPGQGADTQYFGPGTRLTVL.

This clone showed up just a few times. V gene TRBV6-4 combines with J gene TRBJ2-1, with 10 positions matching TRBD2. The CDR3 covers 19 residues. CDR1 MRHNA and CDR2 SNTAGT come from the germline V gene. Trimming at V came to 0 bases and at J to 5 bases, leaving 13 bases not matched to a gene. CDR3 loop: CASSDSGLAGALPHNEQFF. CDR3 coding DNA: TGTGCCAGCAGTGACTCGGGGCTAGCGGGGGCACTACCACACAATGAGCAGTTCTTC.

The chain joins TRBV29-1 to TRBJ2-7; 9 nucleotides align to TRBD1. Germline V CDR1 and CDR2: SQVTM, ANQGSEA. V gave up 6 bases and J gave up 2 bases; unmatched junction bases: 2. CDR3 size: 12 residues. The CDR3, as DNA: TGCAGCGTGGGACAGGGCACCTACGAGCAGTACTTC. This translates into CSVGQGTYEQYF.

V is TRBV29-1 and J is TRBJ2-5; 8 bases are shared with TRBD1. The DNA end lines up better with TRBJ2-7; the J call may be wrong. CDR3 length: 15 amino acids. Germline V CDR1 and CDR2: SQVTM, ANQGSEA. DNA of the CDR3: TGCAGCGTTTTGAAATTGACAGGGGTTTCCTACGAGCAGTACTTC. Amino acids: CSVLKLTGVSYEQYF.

This chain links TRBV27 with TRBJ1-3; TRBD1 matches at 7 bases. Germline trimming cut 5 bases from V and 2 bases from J; bases unmatched to any gene: 9. The CDR3 totals 16 residues. Germline V CDR1 and CDR2: MNHEY, SMNVEV (reference sequence). CDR3 sequence: CASSPRTGKTGNTIYF. The CDR3 DNA is TGTGCCAGCAGTCCGCGGACAGGAAAAACTGGAAACACCATATATTTT.

This clone was detected only a few times. The chain uses TRBV6-6 and TRBJ1-2; D is unclear. Trimming took off 5 bases at V and 8 bases at J, with 9 bases between the two ends. CDR1 MNHNY and CDR2 SVGAGI come from the germline V gene (reference sequence). CDR3 length: 11 residues. CDR3 region: CASSPMQGYTF. In DNA form, the CDR3 reads TGTGCCAGCAGTCCCATGCAGGGCTACACCTTC.

V and J are TRBV6-1 and TRBJ1-3, with D possibly matching TRBD1 (6 bases). Trimming left V 10 bases short and J 3 bases short, with 19 bases between. Germline V gene lookup returns CDR1 MNHNS and CDR2 SASEGT. The CDR3 runs 15 residues. The CDR3 DNA reads as TGTGCCACAGTTACAGGGCTAGGTGGTGGAAACACCATATATTTT. Translated: CATVTGLGGGNTIYF.

The chain links TRBV27 to TRBJ2-7; 7 bases are shared with TRBD1. Germline V gene sequence: CDR1 MNHEY, CDR2 SMNVEV (reference sequence). V was clipped by 0 bases and J by 3 bases; unmatched bases: 2. CDR3 length: 14 residues. The CDR3 sequence: CASSLSHRGYEQYF. CDR3 coding DNA: TGTGCCAGCAGTTTATCACACAGGGGCTACGAGCAGTACTTC.

The rearrangement joins TRBV11-1 to TRBJ2-2; D possibly corresponds to TRBD2 (5 bases). The length of the CDR3 is 13 residues. Germline assignment: CDR1 SGHAT and CDR2 FQDESV (reference sequence). Trimming took 6 bases from V and 5 from J, leaving 10 bases between them. DNA of the CDR3: TGTGCCAGCAGTTACCCGGGGACCGGGGAGCTGTTTTTT. Translated, it gives CASSYPGTGELFF.

The rearrangement joins TRBV6-1 to TRBJ1-2; 9 bases fit TRBD1. The CDR3 runs to 13 residues. The V gene end was trimmed by 6 bases and the J gene end by 3 bases; junction bases not matched to a gene: 2. The germline V gene encodes CDR1 MNHNS and CDR2 SASEGT. The CDR3 region is CASRDRGYYGYTF. The CDR3 DNA is TGTGCCAGCAGGGACAGGGGTTACTATGGCTACACCTTC.

CDR3 in amino acids: CASSEVQQAGNQPQHF. The CDR3 region has the DNA TGTGCCAGCAGTGAAGTACAACAGGCAGGCAATCAGCCCCAGCATTTT. The rearrangement joins TRBV6-1 to TRBJ1-5; the D gene is possibly TRBD1 (5 bases). V was cut by 1 base and J by 2 bases, with 12 bases left in between. Germline V gene lookup returns CDR1 MNHNS and CDR2 SASEGT. The length of the CDR3 is 16 residues.

Notes on this clone: One end of the junction is discordant with germline, which a read error may explain. The chain combines TRBV30 with TRBJ1-1; D unresolved. Per the germline V gene, CDR1 is GTSNPN and CDR2 is SVGIG (reference sequence). The CDR3 runs 14 residues. For the CDR3, the DNA is TGTGCCCGGAGCAGAGTAGCGGGGAACACTGAAGCTTTCTTT. Its protein is CARSRVAGNTEAFF.

The genes are TRBV6-6 and TRBJ2-1, with 7 positions matching TRBD2. Germline loops: CDR1 MNHNY, CDR2 SVGAGI (reference sequence). J was trimmed by 6 bases and V by 7 bases; bases with no gene match: 9. The CDR3 sequence is 14 residues long. The CDR3 DNA sequence: TGTGCCAGCAACCCAAGGGAGGGTGGCAATGAGCAGTTCTTC. Protein: CASNPREGGNEQFF.

The chain couples TRBV10-1 to TRBJ1-5; 10 positions match TRBD1. There are 12 residues in the CDR3. After removal of 9 bases from V and 5 bases from J, the junction contained 1 base not matched to a gene. In germline, CDR1 is WNHNN, CDR2 SYGVQD (reference sequence). The CDR3 DNA reads as TGCGCCAGGACAGGGGGCTATCAGCCCCAGCATTTT. It specifies CARTGGYQPQHF.

The CDR3, as DNA: TGTGCCAGCAGCTTCCCAGGGGTGGCGTACGAGCAGTACTTC. The encoded protein is CASSFPGVAYEQYF. This rearrangement joins TRBV11-3 to TRBJ2-7, with a possible D match to TRBD1 (6 bases). Germline V CDR1 and CDR2: SGHNT, YENEEA. CDR3 length equals 14 residues. Trimming took 3 bases from V and 4 from J, leaving 13 bases between them.